Listed below are T cell receptor beta chains from one sample, sequenced in a study of early T cells in non-severe SARS-CoV-2 infection. TCRdb reprocessed the 5' RACE reads via MiXCR and lists one record per CDR3 protein. The sample includes fewer than 50,000 distinct CDR3 sequences, 5.5% to 6.5% of them seen just once. What was sequenced was whole blood. Source of these receptors: an adult who was a healthcare worker with PCR-confirmed SARS-CoV-2 infection or an uninfected control (not recorded which). CDR3s include the opening cysteine and the closing phenylalanine or tryptophan.

v_gene	j_gene	CDR3aa
TRBV7-2	TRBJ1-6	CASSSINSPLHF
TRBV12-3/TRBV12-4	TRBJ2-7	CASSLARGPGPYEQYF
TRBV9	TRBJ2-1	CASSVDGIPWNNEQFF
TRBV5-1	TRBJ2-7	CASNLGVGALGMGEQYF
TRBV7-2	TRBJ2-5	CASSPDRFQETQYF
TRBV20-1	TRBJ2-3	CSVHRGLGTSTDTQYF
TRBV28	TRBJ2-7	CASSNYEQYF
TRBV4-1	TRBJ2-7	CASSPGQGAYEQYF
TRBV20-1	TRBJ2-1	CSAPSGGTYNEQFF
TRBV2	TRBJ1-4	CASSDRVMANEKLFF
TRBV28	TRBJ2-2	CASSSQSAPNTGELFF
TRBV2	TRBJ2-1	CASSAPLGTSGDNEQFF
TRBV5-1	TRBJ2-7	CASSLKGVAYEQYF
TRBV10-1	TRBJ2-3	CASSGAGGDRDTQYF
TRBV27	TRBJ1-6	CASSLSAGTSSPLHF
TRBV5-5	TRBJ1-2	CASSLTATESDGYTF
TRBV28	TRBJ1-2	CASSPPPLTGDYGYTF
TRBV4-1	TRBJ2-3	CASSPGQGGTDTQYF
TRBV27	TRBJ1-5	CASSPLLGAFGNQPQHF
TRBV12-3/TRBV12-4	TRBJ2-2	CASIPGWGPSTGELFF
TRBV7-2	TRBJ2-3	CASKLEQVMDTQYF
TRBV10-2	TRBJ1-6	CASSEWRSPLHF
TRBV28	TRBJ1-1	CASSTGQTTEAFF
TRBV7-2	TRBJ2-1	CASSLNSGSARYNEQFF
TRBV20-1	TRBJ2-7	CSAEGTALSYEQYF
TRBV7-2	TRBJ1-1	CASSRRFNTEAFF
TRBV6-5	TRBJ2-3	CASSSAQSGRLDTQYF
TRBV12-3/TRBV12-4	TRBJ1-1	CASSFFRLRTQEAFF
TRBV11-2	TRBJ2-1	CASSPGPGTAYNEQFF
TRBV28	TRBJ2-5	CASSLFADQETQYF
TRBV7-9	TRBJ1-2	CASSPGQGRGYTF
TRBV11-2	TRBJ2-1	CASSSRGGQGTYNEQFF
TRBV5-1	TRBJ2-5	CASSLLLGAQETQYF
TRBV19	TRBJ2-6	CASQMGGDLSGANVLTF
TRBV7-9	TRBJ1-2	CASSFYLKGYTF
TRBV5-1	TRBJ2-3	CASSSGQEGTDTQYF
TRBV5-5	TRBJ2-1	CASSLDRWGEQFF
TRBV6-6	TRBJ1-5	CASSYGGNQPQHF
TRBV11-3	TRBJ1-1	CASILGRHPWDTEAFF
TRBV6-6	TRBJ1-1	CASTLQNTEAFF
TRBV20-1	TRBJ2-5	CSAPRDRGPQETQYF
TRBV5-1	TRBJ1-1	CASSLRTGSANTEAFF
TRBV7-8	TRBJ2-3	CASSFRPVGGPSTDTQYF
TRBV11-2	TRBJ1-6	CASSLDPSWNSPLHF
TRBV7-2	TRBJ1-4	CASRLQRGPNEKLFF
TRBV28	TRBJ2-6	CASSRKVGRANVLTF
TRBV2	TRBJ2-5	CASSADRGGQETQYF
TRBV7-9	TRBJ2-1	CATTPTTVHNEQFF
TRBV28	TRBJ1-5	CASSFGGANQPQHF
TRBV5-1	TRBJ2-2	CASRLAGPNTGELFF
TRBV12-3/TRBV12-4	TRBJ2-6	CASRGTGFGANVLTF
TRBV3-1	TRBJ1-1	CASSQWTENTEAFF
TRBV9	TRBJ2-5	CASSPGTSNAQETQYF
TRBV5-1	TRBJ1-6	CASSLAGQVWSPLHF
TRBV28	TRBJ2-7	CASGAVTYEQYF